Each of the 21 T cell receptor beta chains below was sequenced from the same sample in a study of Graves' ophthalmopathy and Graves' hyperthyroidism. Amplification of the TCR beta CDR3 regions used RNA transcripts (as template). Second-round multiplex PCR came after first-round RT-PCR with HTBI primers. TCRdb itself ran the multiplex PCR reads through MiXCR, one entry per CDR3 protein. Of over 650,000 distinct CDR3 sequences detected, about 38% appear once; the ten largest clones hold under 3.5%. Sequences were obtained from peripheral blood. These receptor sequences come from an adult man with Graves' ophthalmopathy.

The chain couples TRBV7-8 to TRBJ2-1; 12 nucleotides match TRBD2. Germline V CDR1 and CDR2: SGHVS, FQNEAQ. The CDR3 sequence is 18 residues long. J was trimmed by 5 bases and V by 2 bases; bases with no gene match: 10. The CDR3 here is CASSLRLAGGPSDNEQFF. The CDR3 DNA reads TGTGCCAGCAGCTTACGGCTAGCGGGAGGGCCGAGTGACAATGAGCAGTTCTTC.

In its sample, this clonotype was seen many times. This rearrangement joins TRBV6-6 to TRBJ2-6; D unresolved. CDR1 and CDR2 (germline): MNHNY, SVGAGI (reference sequence). V was pared by 2 bases and J by 0 bases, with 8 bases between. The CDR3 contains 16 residues. CDR3 loop: CASSYIPSSGANVLTF. Written as DNA, the CDR3 is TGTGCCAGCAGTTACATTCCGAGCTCTGGGGCCAACGTCCTGACTTTC.

This clonotype was picked up many times. V and J are TRBV19 and TRBJ1-2; 10 bases align to TRBD1. The CDR3 sequence is 17 residues long. Germline assignment: CDR1 LNHDA and CDR2 SQIVND (reference sequence). With 4 bases clipped from V and 4 bases from J, the junction kept 12 bases outside the gene matches. CDR3 DNA: TGTGCCAGTAGTACCAACCGAGGACAGGGGGTGCTCTATGGCTACACCTTC. Amino acids: CASSTNRGQGVLYGYTF.

This clonotype has just one count. A much bigger clone sits one base away, suggesting this may be a read error. The J gene is TRBJ1-3, the V gene TRBV9; no clear D gene. The V gene lost 1 base and the J gene lost 1 base, with 9 bases spanning the gap. Germline V lookup: CDR1 SGDLS, CDR2 YYNGEE. The CDR3 covers 15 residues. The DNA of the CDR3 is TGTGCCAGCAGCGTAAGTCAGCTATCTGGAAACACCATATATTTT. Its protein product is CASSVSQLSGNTIYF.

This clonotype was recorded once. Mismatch with germline at one junction end may stem from a read error. The rearrangement uses TRBV5-4 and TRBJ1-6, with D maybe TRBD1 (5 bases). The CDR3 sequence is 16 residues long. The V gene's germline CDR1 is SGHNT and CDR2 YYREEE (reference sequence). The CDR3 nucleotides are TGCGCCAGCAGCCAAGCCGGGCAGGGACTTAATTCACCCCTCCACTTT. Translating gives CASSQAGQGLNSPLHF.

This clonotype has only one observation. V is TRBV4-1 and J is TRBJ1-5, with unresolved D. V shed 1 base and J shed 5 bases, with 6 bases lying between them. The V gene's germline CDR1 is MGHRA and CDR2 YSYEKL. This CDR3 is 13 amino acids long. CDR3 sequence reads: CASSQAKDQPQHF. CDR3 DNA: TGCGCCAGCAGCCAAGCGAAGGATCAGCCCCAGCATTTT.

This clonotype was observed a single time. V usage is TRBV29-1 and J usage is TRBJ2-5; D call uncertain. The germline gives CDR1 SQVTM, CDR2 ANQGSEA. The CDR3 runs 9 residues. V lost 6 bases to trimming and J lost 6 bases, with 5 bases between them. In DNA, the CDR3 is TGCAGCGTGGGGAAGACCCAGTACTTC. Encoded protein: CSVGKTQYF.

This clonotype was seen a few times. This sequence joins TRBV15 and TRBJ2-3; 7 bases match TRBD1. There are 15 residues in the CDR3. The J segment lost 1 base and the V segment lost 3 bases, leaving 4 bases of the junction unmatched. CDR1 is LNHNV and CDR2 is YYDKDF in the germline V gene (reference sequence). Here the CDR3 DNA reads TGTGCCACCAGCAGCGGGACAGTCGGCACAGATACGCAGTATTTT. It translates to CATSSGTVGTDTQYF.

A word on this clonotype: The junction shows a germline mismatch at one end, possibly a read error. The chain recombines TRBV7-2 with TRBJ2-5, with 9 positions matching TRBD1. In germline, CDR1 is SGHTA, CDR2 FQGNSA. The CDR3 covers 15 residues. The CDR3 reads CASGVRGQGFSTQYF. In DNA form, the CDR3 reads TGCGCCAGCGGGGTTCGGGGACAGGGCTTTTCGACCCAGTACTTC.

This clonotype was counted between two and nine times. The V gene is TRBV6-5, the J gene TRBJ1-2; maybe TRBD1 (5 bases). Trimming removed 5 bases from V and 3 bases from J, with 16 bases in between. CDR3 size: 15 residues. Germline CDR1 reads MNHEY; CDR2 reads SVGAGI. The CDR3 sequence: CASSGKGGEHYGYTF. The CDR3 DNA follows: TGTGCCAGCAGTGGCAAAGGAGGGGAACACTATGGCTACACCTTC.

In this sample, this clonotype turned up a few times. The chain employs TRBV20-1 and TRBJ2-7; tentatively, D is TRBD1 or TRBD2 (5 bases each). Deletions cut 3 bases from V and 2 bases from J, with 17 bases between. There are 15 residues in the CDR3. In germline, CDR1 is DFQATT, CDR2 SNEGSKA (reference sequence). CDR3 nucleotide sequence: TGCAGTGCTAGTAAGGGACCGCTCCTAACCTACGAGCAGTACTTC. Translation gives CSASKGPLLTYEQYF.

There are many counts of this clonotype. The chain employs TRBV7-8 and TRBJ1-2; no definite D call. In germline, CDR1 is SGHVS, CDR2 FQNEAQ. V was trimmed by 1 base and J by 2 bases, leaving 5 bases between them. CDR3 length: 13 residues. Here the CDR3 reads CASSLGRNYGYTF. The CDR3 nucleotides are TGTGCCAGCAGCTTAGGCAGGAACTATGGCTACACCTTC.

This clonotype appeared many times. This chain connects TRBV20-1 to TRBJ2-5; D is possibly TRBD1 or TRBD2 (7 bases each). The V gene's germline CDR1 is DFQATT and CDR2 SNEGSKA (reference sequence). This CDR3 is built from 14 residues. The germline V and J ends were trimmed by 1 base and 4 bases, with 13 bases remaining between them. The CDR3 nucleotides are TGCAGTGCTAGAGGCAGGGGGGGGGGAGAGACCCAGTACTTC. Residues: CSARGRGGGETQYF.

This clonotype turned up a few times. This chain links TRBV18 with TRBJ1-2, with a weak D call TRBD1 (5 bases). Between the trimmed V and J ends, which lost 3 bases and 4 bases, there was a span of 15 bases. CDR3 length equals 15 residues. CDR1 and CDR2 (germline): KGHSH, LQKENI. CDR3 residues: CASSPKGALGYGYTF. DNA for the CDR3: TGTGCCAGCTCACCCAAAGGGGCCTTAGGCTATGGCTACACCTTC. Filled out from reference TRBV18 and TRBJ1-2, the complete variable domain reads NAGVMQNPRHLVRRRGQEARLRCSPMKGHSHVYWYRQLPEEGLKFMVYLQKENIIDESGMPKERFSAEFPKEGPSILRIQQVVRGDSAAYFCASSPKGALGYGYTFGSGTRLTVV.

This clonotype was seen once. One end of the junction varies from germline; a read error may be responsible. The gene calls are TRBV10-3 and TRBJ1-1, with D uncertain. Germline V lookup: CDR1 ENHRY, CDR2 SYGVKD. The CDR3 is 15 residues long. CDR3 nucleotides: TGTGCCAGCAGTTACTCGGGCCAGGTGGGCGCTGAAGCTTTCTTT. This codes for CASSYSGQVGAEAFF.

In this sample, this clonotype turned up many times. The rearrangement links TRBV29-1 to TRBJ1-2; D not resolved. Germline V gene data show CDR1 as SQVTM and CDR2 as ANQGSEA. The CDR3 runs 12 residues. V lost 2 bases to trimming and J lost 1 base, with 5 bases between them. CDR3 protein: CSVEQDNYGYTF. CDR3 nucleotides: TGCAGCGTTGAACAGGATAACTATGGCTACACCTTC.

This clonotype was seen many times. The V call is TRBV5-4, the J call TRBJ1-6; the D is unclear. The germline V and J ends were trimmed by 1 base and 9 bases, with 20 bases remaining between them. Germline-derived CDR1 and CDR2 are SGHNT and YYREEE (reference sequence). The CDR3 runs 17 residues. This CDR3 is CASSLTRWGRAPSPLHF. CDR3 nucleotide sequence: TGTGCCAGCAGCTTGACTCGGTGGGGTAGGGCCCCTTCACCCCTCCACTTT.

A single count supports this clonotype. The chain links TRBV3-1 to TRBJ1-1; D is perhaps TRBD1 (5 bases). The CDR3 extends over 15 amino acids. Trimming removed 1 base at V and 0 bases at J, with 9 bases between. CDR1 LGHDT and CDR2 YNNKEL come from the germline V gene (reference sequence). The CDR3 nucleotides read TGTGCCAGCAGCCAAGCGAACAGGCTGAACACTGAAGCTTTCTTT. This encodes CASSQANRLNTEAFF.

This clonotype was picked up many times. The chain combines TRBV7-8 with TRBJ2-6, with a tentative D call TRBD1 (5 bases). Trimming took off 0 bases at V and 0 bases at J, with 18 bases between the two ends. Germline V CDR1 and CDR2: SGHVS, FQNEAQ. The CDR3 has 20 residues. The CDR3 loop reads CASSLAFRASLHSGANVLTF. The CDR3 DNA reads as TGTGCCAGCAGCTTAGCGTTCAGGGCCAGCCTCCACTCTGGGGCCAACGTCCTGACTTTC.

This chain joins TRBV5-1 and TRBJ2-2; no clear D gene. The CDR3 runs 15 residues. Germline-derived CDR1 and CDR2 are SGHRS and YFSETQ. V was trimmed by 1 base and J by 1 base, leaving 8 bases between them. This chain's CDR3 is CASSLSAQNTGELFF. CDR3 coding DNA: TGCGCCAGCAGCTTGAGTGCTCAGAACACCGGGGAGCTGTTTTTT.

This clonotype has at least ten counts. The chain recombines TRBV7-3 with TRBJ2-7; 11 bases fit TRBD1. CDR1 is SGHTA and CDR2 is FQGTGA in the germline V gene. CDR3 length: 15 amino acids. V was pared by 5 bases and J by 5 bases, with 8 bases of the junction left unmatched. Here the CDR3 reads CASSLGTGGQHEQYF. The CDR3 DNA follows: TGTGCCAGCAGCCTCGGGACAGGGGGACAACACGAGCAGTACTTC.